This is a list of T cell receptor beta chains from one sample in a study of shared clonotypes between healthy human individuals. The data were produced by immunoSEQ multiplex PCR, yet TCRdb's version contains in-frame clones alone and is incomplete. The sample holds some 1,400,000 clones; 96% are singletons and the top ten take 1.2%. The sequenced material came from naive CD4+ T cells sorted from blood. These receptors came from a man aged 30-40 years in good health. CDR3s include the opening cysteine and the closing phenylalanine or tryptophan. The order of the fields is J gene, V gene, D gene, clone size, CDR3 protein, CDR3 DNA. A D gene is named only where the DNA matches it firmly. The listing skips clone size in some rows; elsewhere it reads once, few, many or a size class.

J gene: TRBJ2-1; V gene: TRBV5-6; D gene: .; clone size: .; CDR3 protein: CASSFQRAPYNEQFF; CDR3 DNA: TGTGCCAGCAGCTTTCAGCGGGCCCCCTACAATGAGCAGTTCTTC
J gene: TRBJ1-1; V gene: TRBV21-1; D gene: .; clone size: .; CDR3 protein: CASSKAGAHTEAFF; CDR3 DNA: TGTGCCAGCAGCAAAGCGGGCGCGCACACTGAAGCTTTCTTT
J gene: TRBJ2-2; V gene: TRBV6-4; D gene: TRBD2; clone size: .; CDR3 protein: CASSLEGLAGVTGELFF; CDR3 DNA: TGTGCCAGCTCACTCGAGGGACTAGCGGGAGTCACCGGGGAGCTGTTTTTT
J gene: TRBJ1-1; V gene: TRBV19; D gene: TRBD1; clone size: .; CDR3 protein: CASSLIGTGNTEAFF; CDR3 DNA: TGTGCCAGTAGTCTAATAGGGACAGGGAACACTGAAGCTTTCTTT
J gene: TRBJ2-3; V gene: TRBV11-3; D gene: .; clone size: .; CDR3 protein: CASSLAPGSGGTDTQYF; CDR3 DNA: TGTGCCAGCAGCTTAGCCCCGGGTAGCGGAGGCACAGATACGCAGTATTTT
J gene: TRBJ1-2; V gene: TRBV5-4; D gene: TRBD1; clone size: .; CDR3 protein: CASRPGQGYLANYGYTF; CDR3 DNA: TGTGCCAGCAGACCCGGACAGGGTTACCTAGCTAACTATGGCTACACCTTC
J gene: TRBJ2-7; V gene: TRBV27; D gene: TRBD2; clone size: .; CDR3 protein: CASSPTASGYYEQYF; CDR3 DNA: TGTGCCAGCAGTCCCACGGCTAGCGGATACTACGAGCAGTACTTC
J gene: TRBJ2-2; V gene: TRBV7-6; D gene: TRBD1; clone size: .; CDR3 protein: CASSSGQGRGSGELFF; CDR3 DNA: TGTGCCAGCAGCTCCGGACAGGGGAGAGGGTCCGGGGAGCTGTTTTTT
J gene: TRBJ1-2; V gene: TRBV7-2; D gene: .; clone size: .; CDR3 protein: CASSLSRKVANYGYTF; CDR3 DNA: TGTGCCAGCAGCTTGAGCAGGAAAGTCGCTAACTATGGCTACACCTTC
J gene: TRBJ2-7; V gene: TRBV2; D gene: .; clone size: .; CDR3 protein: CASRKDKGNEQYF; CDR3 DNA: TGTGCCAGCAGGAAGGACAAAGGGAACGAGCAGTACTTC
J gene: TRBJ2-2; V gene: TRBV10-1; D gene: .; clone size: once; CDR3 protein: CASSTGELFF; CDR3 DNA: TGCGCCAGCAGCACCGGGGAGCTGTTTTTT
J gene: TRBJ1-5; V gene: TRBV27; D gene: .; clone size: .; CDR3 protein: CASSFSSYSNQPQHF; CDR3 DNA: TGTGCCAGCAGTTTTAGTAGCTATAGCAATCAGCCCCAGCATTTT
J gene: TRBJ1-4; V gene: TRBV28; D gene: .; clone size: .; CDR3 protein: CASSKDNISWEKLFF; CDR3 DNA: TGTGCCAGCAGTAAAGACAACATTTCGTGGGAAAAACTGTTTTTT
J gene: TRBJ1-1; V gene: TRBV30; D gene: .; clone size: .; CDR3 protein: CAWSATENTEAFF; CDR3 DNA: TGTGCCTGGAGTGCTACAGAGAACACTGAAGCTTTCTTT
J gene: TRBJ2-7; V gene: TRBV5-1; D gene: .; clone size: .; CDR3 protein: CASRQDTSYEQYF; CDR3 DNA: TGCGCCAGCAGACAAGACACGAGTTACGAGCAGTACTTC
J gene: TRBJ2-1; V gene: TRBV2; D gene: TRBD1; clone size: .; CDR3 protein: CASRDRSYNEQFF; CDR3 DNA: TGTGCCAGCCGGGACAGATCCTACAATGAGCAGTTCTTC
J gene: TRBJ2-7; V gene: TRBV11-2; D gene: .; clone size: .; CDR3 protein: CASSLTVLGGDEQYF; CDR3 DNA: TGTGCCAGCAGCTTAACCGTCCTAGGAGGGGACGAGCAGTACTTC
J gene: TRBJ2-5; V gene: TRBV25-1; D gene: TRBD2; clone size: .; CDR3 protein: CASSDPSAGVAWETQYF; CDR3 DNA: TGTGCCAGCAGTGACCCCTCCGCGGGGGTGGCGTGGGAGACCCAGTACTTC
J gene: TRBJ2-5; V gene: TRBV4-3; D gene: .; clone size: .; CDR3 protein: CASSPSPGSGETQYF; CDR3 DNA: TGCGCCAGCAGCCCCTCTCCCGGCTCGGGAGAGACCCAGTACTTC
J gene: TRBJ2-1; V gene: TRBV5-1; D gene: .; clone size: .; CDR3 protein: CASTSQGFEQFF; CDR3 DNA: TGCGCCAGCACTTCTCAGGGGTTTGAGCAGTTCTTC
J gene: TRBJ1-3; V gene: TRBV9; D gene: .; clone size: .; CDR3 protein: CASSAPPVSGNTIYF; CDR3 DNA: TGTGCCAGCAGCGCACCTCCGGTCTCTGGAAACACCATATATTTT
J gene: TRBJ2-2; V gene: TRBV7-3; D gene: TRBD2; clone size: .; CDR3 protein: CASSLTPSGRVNTGELFF; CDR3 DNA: TGTGCCAGCAGCTTAACTCCTAGCGGGAGGGTAAACACCGGGGAGCTGTTTTTT
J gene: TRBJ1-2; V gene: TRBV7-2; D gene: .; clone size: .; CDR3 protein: CASSLKGGAYGYTF; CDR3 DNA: TGTGCCAGCAGCTTAAAAGGGGGGGCCTATGGCTACACCTTC
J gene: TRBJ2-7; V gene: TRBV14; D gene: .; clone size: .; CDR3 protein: CASSVDQRGIYEQYF; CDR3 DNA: TGTGCCAGCAGCGTCGACCAGCGCGGGATCTACGAGCAGTACTTC
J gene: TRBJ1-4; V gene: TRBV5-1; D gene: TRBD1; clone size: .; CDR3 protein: CASSESGTGEEKLFF; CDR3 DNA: TGCGCCAGCAGCGAGTCCGGGACAGGAGAAGAAAAACTGTTTTTT
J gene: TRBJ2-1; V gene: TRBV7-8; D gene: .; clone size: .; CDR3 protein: CASSLVAGPYNEQFF; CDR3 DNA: TGTGCCAGCAGCTTAGTGGCGGGACCCTACAATGAGCAGTTCTTC
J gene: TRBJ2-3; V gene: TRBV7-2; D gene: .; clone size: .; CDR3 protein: CASSLARRTDTQYF; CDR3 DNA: TGTGCCAGCAGCTTAGCTCGACGCACAGATACGCAGTATTTT
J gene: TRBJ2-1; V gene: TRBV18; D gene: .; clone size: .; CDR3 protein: CASSPLVIGNRDFLYNEQFF; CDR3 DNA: TGTGCCAGCTCACCACTCGTCATCGGAAACCGGGACTTCCTCTACAATGAGCAGTTCTTC
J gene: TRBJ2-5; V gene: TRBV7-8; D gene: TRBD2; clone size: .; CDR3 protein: CASSLPRLAGGRETQYF; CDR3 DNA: TGTGCCAGCAGCTTACCGAGACTAGCGGGAGGTCGAGAGACCCAGTACTTC
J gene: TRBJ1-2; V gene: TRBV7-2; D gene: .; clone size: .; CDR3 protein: CASSLPAGAPDGYTF; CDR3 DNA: TGTGCCAGCAGCTTACCCGCAGGGGCGCCGGATGGCTACACCTTC
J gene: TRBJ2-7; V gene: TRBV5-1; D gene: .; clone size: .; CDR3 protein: CASSRPGTHEQYF; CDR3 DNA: TGCGCCAGCAGCAGACCGGGAACCCACGAGCAGTACTTC
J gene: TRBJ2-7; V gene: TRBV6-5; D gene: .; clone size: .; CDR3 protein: CASSFSATGGSYEQYF; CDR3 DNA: TGTGCCAGCAGTTTTTCGGCAACTGGCGGTTCCTACGAGCAGTACTTC
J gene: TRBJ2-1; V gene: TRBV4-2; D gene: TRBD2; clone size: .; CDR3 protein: CASSQKQNVRTSGSVSNEQFF; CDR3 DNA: TGTGCCAGCAGCCAGAAGCAGAATGTGAGGACTAGCGGGAGCGTCAGCAATGAGCAGTTCTTC
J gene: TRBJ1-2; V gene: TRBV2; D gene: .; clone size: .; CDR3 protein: CASSFSELLGSYGYTF; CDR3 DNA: TGTGCCAGCAGTTTTTCAGAGTTATTGGGGAGCTATGGCTACACCTTC
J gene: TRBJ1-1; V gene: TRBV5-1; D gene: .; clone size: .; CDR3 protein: CASSLAGVPNTEAFF; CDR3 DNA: TGCGCCAGCAGCTTGGCCGGTGTACCGAACACTGAAGCTTTCTTT
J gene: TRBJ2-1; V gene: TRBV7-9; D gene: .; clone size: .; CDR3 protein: CASSSLGAGEYNEQFF; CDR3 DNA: TGTGCCAGCAGCTCCCTAGGTGCAGGGGAATACAATGAGCAGTTCTTC
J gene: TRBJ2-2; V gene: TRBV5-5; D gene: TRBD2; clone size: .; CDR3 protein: CASSLISGRSGELFF; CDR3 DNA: TGTGCCAGCAGCTTAATTAGCGGGAGGTCGGGGGAGCTGTTTTTT
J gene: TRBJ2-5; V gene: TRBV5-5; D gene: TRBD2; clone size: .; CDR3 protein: CASSALLAGGQETQYF; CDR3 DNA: TGTGCCAGCAGCGCGTTACTAGCGGGAGGGCAAGAGACCCAGTACTTC
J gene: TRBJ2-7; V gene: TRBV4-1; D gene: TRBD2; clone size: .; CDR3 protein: CASSQVSSGTYEQYF; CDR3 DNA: TGCGCCAGCAGCCAAGTTTCTAGCGGAACCTACGAGCAGTACTTC
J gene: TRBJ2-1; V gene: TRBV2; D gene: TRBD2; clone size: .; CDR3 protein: CASSASGSSYNEQFF; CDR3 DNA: TGTGCCAGCAGTGCCAGCGGGAGCTCCTACAATGAGCAGTTCTTC
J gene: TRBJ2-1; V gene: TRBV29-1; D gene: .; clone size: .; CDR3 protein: CSGDLPLRNEQFF; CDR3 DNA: TGCAGCGGGGATTTGCCCTTACGGAATGAGCAGTTCTTC
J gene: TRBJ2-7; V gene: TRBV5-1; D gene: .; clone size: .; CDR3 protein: CASSWASDTSSYEQYF; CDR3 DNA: TGCGCCAGCAGCTGGGCGTCGGACACAAGCTCCTACGAGCAGTACTTC
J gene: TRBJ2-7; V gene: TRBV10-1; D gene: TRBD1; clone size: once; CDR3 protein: CASSPHPTGATYEQYF; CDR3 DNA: TGCGCCAGCAGTCCGCACCCGACAGGGGCGACCTACGAGCAGTACTTC
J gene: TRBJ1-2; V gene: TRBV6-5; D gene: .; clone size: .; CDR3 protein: CASSYSRQVAYGYTF; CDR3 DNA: TGTGCCAGCAGTTACTCGAGACAGGTCGCCTATGGCTACACCTTC
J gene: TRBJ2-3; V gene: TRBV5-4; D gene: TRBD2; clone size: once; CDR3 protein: CASSFGAGALDTQYF; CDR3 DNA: TGTGCCAGCAGCTTTGGGGCGGGAGCGCTAGATACGCAGTATTTT
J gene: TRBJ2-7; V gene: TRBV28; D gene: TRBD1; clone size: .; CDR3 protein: CASSPGQGTQYF; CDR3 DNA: TGTGCCAGCAGTCCGGGACAGGGCACACAGTACTTC
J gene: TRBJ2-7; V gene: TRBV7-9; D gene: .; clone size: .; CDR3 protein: CAIGMGGSYEQYF; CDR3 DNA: TGTGCCATCGGAATGGGAGGCTCCTACGAGCAGTACTTC
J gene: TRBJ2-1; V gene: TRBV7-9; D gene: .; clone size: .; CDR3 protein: CASNLATHEQFF; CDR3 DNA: TGTGCCAGCAACCTAGCGACCCATGAGCAGTTCTTC
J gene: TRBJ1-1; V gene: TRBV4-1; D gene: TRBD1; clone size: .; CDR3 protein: CASSQRTGLNTEAFF; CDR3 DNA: TGCGCCAGCAGCCAACGGACAGGGCTGAACACTGAAGCTTTCTTT
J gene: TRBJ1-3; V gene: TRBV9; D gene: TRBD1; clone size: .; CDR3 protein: CASSDGTGGNTIYF; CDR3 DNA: TGTGCCAGCAGCGACGGGACAGGGGGAAACACCATATATTTT
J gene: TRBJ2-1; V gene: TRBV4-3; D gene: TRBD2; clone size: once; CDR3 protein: CASRQVMGLAGGKHNEQFF; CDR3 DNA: TGCGCCAGCAGACAAGTAATGGGACTAGCGGGAGGTAAACACAATGAGCAGTTCTTC
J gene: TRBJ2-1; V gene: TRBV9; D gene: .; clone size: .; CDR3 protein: CASSLRIYNEQFF; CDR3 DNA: TGTGCCAGCAGCTTAAGGATCTACAATGAGCAGTTCTTC
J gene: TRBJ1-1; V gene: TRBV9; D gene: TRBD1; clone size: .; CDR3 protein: CASSVAGGRNTEAFF; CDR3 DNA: TGTGCCAGCAGCGTAGCAGGGGGCCGGAACACTGAAGCTTTCTTT
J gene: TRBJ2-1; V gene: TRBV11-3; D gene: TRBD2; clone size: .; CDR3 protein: CASSLVLAGVSNEQFF; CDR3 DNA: TGTGCCAGCAGCTTAGTTCTAGCGGGAGTCAGCAATGAGCAGTTCTTC
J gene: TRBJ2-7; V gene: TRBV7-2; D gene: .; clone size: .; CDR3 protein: CASSLVAFYEQYF; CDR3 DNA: TGTGCCAGCAGCTTAGTCGCGTTCTACGAGCAGTACTTC